This TCR beta chain was recovered during a study of naive and memory T cell subsets. Whole-blood samples were around 2.3 ml of peripheral blood from healthy adult volunteers. A UMI-containing oligonucleotide was joined by 3' ligation to the TCR cDNA template. Cells were not sorted; total RNA input targeted about 1 to 1000 ng. In its sample, this clonotype was seen a few times. Its antigen is still unknown. Study-wide findings and caveats: TCR transcript changes with activation or differentiation may affect this RNA method.

Reverse transcription of blood and skin TCR RNA was primed at alpha and beta constant regions. The SP2 primer and nested alpha and beta constant region primers amplified ligated cDNA in four rounds. TCRdb ran MiXCR on the 5' RACE reads and lists one entry per CDR3 protein. This table has approximately 24,000 distinct CDR3 sequences, approximately 24% appearing once. Germline V gene lookup returns CDR1 SQVTM and CDR2 ANQGSEA. V was pared by 5 bases and J by 5 bases, with 7 bases of the junction left unmatched. The CDR3 loop spans 14 amino acids. The chain combines TRBV29-1 with TRBJ2-1, with 9 bases lining up with TRBD2. This clonotype was sampled from a female donor in good health. This CDR3 reads CSVFSGSRNNEQFF. The CDR3, as DNA: TGCAGCGTTTTTAGCGGGAGCAGAAACAATGAGCAGTTCTTC.